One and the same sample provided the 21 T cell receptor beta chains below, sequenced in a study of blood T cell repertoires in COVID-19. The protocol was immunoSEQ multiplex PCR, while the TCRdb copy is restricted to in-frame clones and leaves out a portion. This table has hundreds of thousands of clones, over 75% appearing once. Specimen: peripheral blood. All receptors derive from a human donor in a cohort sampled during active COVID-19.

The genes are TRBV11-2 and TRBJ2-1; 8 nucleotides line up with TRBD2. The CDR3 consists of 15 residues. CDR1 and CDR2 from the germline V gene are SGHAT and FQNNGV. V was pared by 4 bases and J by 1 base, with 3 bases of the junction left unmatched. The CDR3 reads CASSSTSESYNEQFF. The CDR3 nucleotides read TGTGCCAGCAGCTCGACTAGCGAGTCCTACAATGAGCAGTTCTTC. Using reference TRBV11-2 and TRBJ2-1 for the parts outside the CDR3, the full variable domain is EAGVAQSPRYKIIEKRQSVAFWCNPISGHATLYWYQQILGQGPKLLIQFQNNGVVDDSQLPKDRFSAERLKGVDSTLKIQPAKLEDSAVYLCASSSTSESYNEQFFGPGTRLTVL.

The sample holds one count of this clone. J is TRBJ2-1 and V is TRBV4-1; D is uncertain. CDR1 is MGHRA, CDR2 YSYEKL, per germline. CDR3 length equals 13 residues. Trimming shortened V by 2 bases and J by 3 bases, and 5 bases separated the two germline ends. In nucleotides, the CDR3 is TGCGCCAGCAGCCAATCCTTCTACAATGAGCAGTTCTTC. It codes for CASSQSFYNEQFF.

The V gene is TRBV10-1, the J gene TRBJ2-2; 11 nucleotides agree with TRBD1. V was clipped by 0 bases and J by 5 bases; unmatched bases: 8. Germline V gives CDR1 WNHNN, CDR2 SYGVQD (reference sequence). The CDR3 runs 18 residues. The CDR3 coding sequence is TGCGCCAGCAGTGAGTCTTACGCGGGACAGGGGGATACCGGGGAGCTGTTTTTT. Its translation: CASSESYAGQGDTGELFF.

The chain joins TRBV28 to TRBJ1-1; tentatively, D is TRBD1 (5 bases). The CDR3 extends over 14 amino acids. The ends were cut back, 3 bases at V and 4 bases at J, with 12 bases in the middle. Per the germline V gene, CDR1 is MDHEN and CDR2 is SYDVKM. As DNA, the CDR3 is TGTGCCAGCAGTTTGAGGGAGGGGTTCACTGAAGCTTTCTTT. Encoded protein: CASSLREGFTEAFF. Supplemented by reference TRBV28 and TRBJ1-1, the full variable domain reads DVKVTQSSRYLVKRTGEKVFLECVQDMDHENMFWYRQDPGLGLRLIYFSYDVKMKEKGDIPEGYSVSREKKERFSLILESASTNQTSMYLCASSLREGFTEAFFGQGTRLTVV.

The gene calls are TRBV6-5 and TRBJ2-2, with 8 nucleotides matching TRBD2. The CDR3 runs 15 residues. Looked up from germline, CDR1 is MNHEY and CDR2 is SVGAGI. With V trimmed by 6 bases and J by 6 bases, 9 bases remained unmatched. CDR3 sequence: CASRGAGASPGELFF. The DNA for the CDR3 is TGTGCCAGCAGGGGAGCGGGAGCCAGCCCCGGGGAGCTGTTTTTT.

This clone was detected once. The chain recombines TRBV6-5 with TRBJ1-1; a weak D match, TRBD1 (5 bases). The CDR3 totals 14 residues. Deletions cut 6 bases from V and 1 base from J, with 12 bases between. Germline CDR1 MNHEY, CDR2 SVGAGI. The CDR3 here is CASSRLGGNTEAFF. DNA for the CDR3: TGTGCCAGCAGCCGGCTGGGGGGGAACACTGAAGCTTTCTTT.

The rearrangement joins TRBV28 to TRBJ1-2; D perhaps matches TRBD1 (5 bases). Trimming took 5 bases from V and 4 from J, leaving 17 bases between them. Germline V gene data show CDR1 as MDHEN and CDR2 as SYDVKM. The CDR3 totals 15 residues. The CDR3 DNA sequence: TGTGCCAGCAGTCCCACGTTATCGGGGGTCTATGGCTACACCTTC. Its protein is CASSPTLSGVYGYTF.

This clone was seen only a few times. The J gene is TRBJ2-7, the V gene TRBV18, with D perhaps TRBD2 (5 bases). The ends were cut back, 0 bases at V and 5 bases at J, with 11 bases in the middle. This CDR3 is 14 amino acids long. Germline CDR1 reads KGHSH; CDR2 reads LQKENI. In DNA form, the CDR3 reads TGTGCCAGCTCACCACCGAACCCGGGGAACGAGCAGTACTTC. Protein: CASSPPNPGNEQYF.

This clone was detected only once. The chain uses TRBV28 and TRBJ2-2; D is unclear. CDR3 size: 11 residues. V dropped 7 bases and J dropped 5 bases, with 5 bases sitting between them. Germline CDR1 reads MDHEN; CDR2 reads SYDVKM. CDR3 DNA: TGTGCCAGCAAACTTACCGGGGAGCTGTTTTTT. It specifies CASKLTGELFF.

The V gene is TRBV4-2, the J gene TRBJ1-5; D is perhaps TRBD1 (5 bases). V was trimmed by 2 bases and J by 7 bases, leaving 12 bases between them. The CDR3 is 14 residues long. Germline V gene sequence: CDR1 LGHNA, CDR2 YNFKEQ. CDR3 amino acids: CASSQSMTDQPQHF. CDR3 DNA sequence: TGTGCCAGCAGCCAATCGATGACAGACCAGCCCCAGCATTTT.

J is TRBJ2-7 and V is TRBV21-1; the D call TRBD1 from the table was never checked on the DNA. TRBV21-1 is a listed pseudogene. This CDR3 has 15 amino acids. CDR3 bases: TGTGCCAGCAGCAAAGGTCACAGGGGGCTCTACGAGCAGTACTTC. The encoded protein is CASSKGHRGLYEQYF.

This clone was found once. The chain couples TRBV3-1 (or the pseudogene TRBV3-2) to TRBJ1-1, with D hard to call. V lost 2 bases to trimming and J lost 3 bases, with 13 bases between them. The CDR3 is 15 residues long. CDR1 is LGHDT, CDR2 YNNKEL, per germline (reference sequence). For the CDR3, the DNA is TGTGCCAGCAGCCAAAGCCCCCGGGTGTACACTGAAGCTTTCTTT. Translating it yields CASSQSPRVYTEAFF.

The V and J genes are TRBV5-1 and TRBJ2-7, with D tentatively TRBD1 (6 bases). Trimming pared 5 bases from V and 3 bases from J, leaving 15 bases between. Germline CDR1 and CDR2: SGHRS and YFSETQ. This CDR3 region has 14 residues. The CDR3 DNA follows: TGCGCCAGCAGTGTAGGCCAGGGGAACTACGAGCAGTACTTC. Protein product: CASSVGQGNYEQYF. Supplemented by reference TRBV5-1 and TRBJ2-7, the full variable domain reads KAGVTQTPRYLIKTRGQQVTLSCSPISGHRSVSWYQQTPGQGLQFLFEYFSETQRNKGNFPGRFSGRQFSNSRSEMNVSTLELGDSALYLCASSVGQGNYEQYFGPGTRLTVT.

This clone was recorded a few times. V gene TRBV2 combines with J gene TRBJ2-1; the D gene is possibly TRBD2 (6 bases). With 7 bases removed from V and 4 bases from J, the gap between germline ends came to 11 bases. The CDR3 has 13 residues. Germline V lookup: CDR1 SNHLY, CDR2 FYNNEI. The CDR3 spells CASNVAEYNEQFF. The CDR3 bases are TGTGCCAGCAACGTAGCGGAATACAATGAGCAGTTCTTC.

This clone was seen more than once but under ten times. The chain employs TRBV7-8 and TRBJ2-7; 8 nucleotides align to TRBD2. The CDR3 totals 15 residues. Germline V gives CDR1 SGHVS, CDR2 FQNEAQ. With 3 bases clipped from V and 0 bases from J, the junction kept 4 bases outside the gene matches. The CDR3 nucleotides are TGTGCCAGCAGCTTTACTAGCGGAGTCTCCTACGAGCAGTACTTC. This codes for CASSFTSGVSYEQYF.

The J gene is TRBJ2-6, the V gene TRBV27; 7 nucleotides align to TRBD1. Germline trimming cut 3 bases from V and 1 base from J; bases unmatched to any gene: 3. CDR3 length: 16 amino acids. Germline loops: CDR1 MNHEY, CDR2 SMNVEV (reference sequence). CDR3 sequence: CASSFHRGSGANVLTF. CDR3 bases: TGTGCCAGCAGTTTCCACAGGGGTTCTGGGGCCAACGTCCTGACTTTC.

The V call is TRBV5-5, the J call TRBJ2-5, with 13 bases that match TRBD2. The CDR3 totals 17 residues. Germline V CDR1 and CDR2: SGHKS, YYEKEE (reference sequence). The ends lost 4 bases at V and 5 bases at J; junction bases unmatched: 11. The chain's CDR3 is CASSPEPGLAGWETQYF. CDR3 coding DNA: TGTGCCAGCAGCCCGGAGCCGGGACTAGCGGGATGGGAGACCCAGTACTTC.

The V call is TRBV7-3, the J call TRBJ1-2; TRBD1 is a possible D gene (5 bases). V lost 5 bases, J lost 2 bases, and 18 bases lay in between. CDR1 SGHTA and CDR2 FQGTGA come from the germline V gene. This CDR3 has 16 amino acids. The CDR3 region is CASSPGGGGSNYGYTF. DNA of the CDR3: TGTGCCAGCAGCCCCGGGGGGGGAGGGAGCAACTATGGCTACACCTTC.

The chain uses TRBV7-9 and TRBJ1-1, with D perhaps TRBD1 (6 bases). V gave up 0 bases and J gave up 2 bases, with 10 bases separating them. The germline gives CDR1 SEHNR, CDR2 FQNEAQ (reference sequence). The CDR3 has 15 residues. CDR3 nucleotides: TGTGCCAGCAGCTTAGCCGGGACAAGAAACACTGAAGCTTTCTTT. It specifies CASSLAGTRNTEAFF.

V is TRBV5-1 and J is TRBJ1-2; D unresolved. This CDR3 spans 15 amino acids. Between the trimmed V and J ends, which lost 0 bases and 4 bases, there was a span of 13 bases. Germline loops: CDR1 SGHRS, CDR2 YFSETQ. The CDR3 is CASSLAGNDGYGYTF. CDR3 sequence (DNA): TGCGCCAGCAGCTTGGCGGGGAACGACGGCTATGGCTACACCTTC.

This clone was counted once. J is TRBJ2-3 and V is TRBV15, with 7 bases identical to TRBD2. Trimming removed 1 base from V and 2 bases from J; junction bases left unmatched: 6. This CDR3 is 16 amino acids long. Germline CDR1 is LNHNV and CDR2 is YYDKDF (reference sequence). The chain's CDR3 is CATSRGDGGITDTQYF. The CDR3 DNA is TGTGCCACCAGCAGAGGTGACGGGGGGATCACAGATACGCAGTATTTT.